The clone carrying this TCR beta chain was recorded once. This entry is derived from a study of cytomegalovirus exposure and HLA in healthy donors. V was clipped by 3 bases and J by 7 bases, with 16 bases between them. Germline V CDR1 and CDR2: LNHDA, SQIVND (reference sequence). The CDR3 extends over 15 amino acids. Vbeta (60) and Jbeta (13) primers were used in the PCR. Method: immunoSEQ multiplex PCR; TCRdb's copy keeps in-frame clones and lacks some. This table holds around 170,000 clones, 84% found once. The TCR comes from a woman in her forties or fifties in good health and CMV-seropositive. Sequencing was performed on PBMCs. V is TRBV19 and J is TRBJ1-5; no clear D gene. The CDR3: CASSMYGGIGQPQHF. The CDR3 nucleotides read TGTGCCAGTAGTATGTATGGAGGGATTGGCCAGCCCCAGCATTTT.